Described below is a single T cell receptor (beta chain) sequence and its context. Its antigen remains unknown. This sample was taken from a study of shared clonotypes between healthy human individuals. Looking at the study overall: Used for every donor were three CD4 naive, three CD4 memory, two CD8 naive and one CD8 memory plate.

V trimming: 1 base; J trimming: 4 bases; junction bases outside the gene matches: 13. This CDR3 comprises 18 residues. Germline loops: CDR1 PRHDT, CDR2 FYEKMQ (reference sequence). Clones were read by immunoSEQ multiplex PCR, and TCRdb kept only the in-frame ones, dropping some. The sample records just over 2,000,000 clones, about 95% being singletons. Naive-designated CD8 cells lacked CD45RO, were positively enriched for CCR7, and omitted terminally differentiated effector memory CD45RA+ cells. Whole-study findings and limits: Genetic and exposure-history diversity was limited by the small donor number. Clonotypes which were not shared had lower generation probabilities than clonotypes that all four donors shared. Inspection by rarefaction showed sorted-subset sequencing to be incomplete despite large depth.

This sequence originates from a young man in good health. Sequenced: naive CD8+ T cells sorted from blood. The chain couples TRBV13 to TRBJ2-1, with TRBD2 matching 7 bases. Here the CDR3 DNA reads TGTGCCAGCAGCTTAGCCGAAAAAGCGGGATCTTTATACAATGAGCAGTTCTTC. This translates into CASSLAEKAGSLYNEQFF.